This T cell receptor beta chain stems from a study of blood T cell repertoires in COVID-19. The CDR3 length is 15 residues. Germline V gene sequence: CDR1 SGHVS, CDR2 FNYEAQ. Trimming pared 4 bases from V and 5 bases from J, leaving 17 bases between. The table came from immunoSEQ multiplex PCR; TCRdb's copy has only in-frame clones and leaves some out. The table records about 110,000 clones, over 80% of them present only once. This clone was seen once. This receptor was obtained from a human donor in a cohort sampled during active COVID-19. Sequences were obtained from peripheral blood. This chain uses TRBV7-6 with TRBJ2-5; possible D gene TRBD2, 6 bases. CDR3 in DNA: TGTGCCAGCAGCTCGCCGGGACTCCGAAGGGAGACCCAGTACTTC. Translating it yields CASSSPGLRRETQYF.